This TCR beta chain emerged from a study of graft-versus-host responses after intestinal transplantation. At the level of the study: Recipients received multivisceral, liver-intestinal, or isolated intestinal transplants. Every transplant recipient was induced with anti-thymocyte globulin, then maintained on tacrolimus and steroids for approximately three years.

Worth noting for this clone: Its antigen remains unknown.

This CDR3 contains 14 residues. Trimming took off 5 bases at V and 2 bases at J, with 12 bases between the two ends. Germline lookup yields CDR1 ENHRY and CDR2 SYGVKD. Study results and caveats: Graft-donor T cell macrochimerism in patients accompanied high graft-versus-host to host-versus-graft clonal ratios in allografts.

The assay was immunoSEQ multiplex PCR, and TCRdb's table has in-frame clones only and misses some. The top ten hold about 1.6% of the sample, which has about 63,000 clones, around nine tenths seen once. Processed graft tissue released its intraepithelial and lamina propria lymphocytes. The source of this sequence is a human patient who received an intestinal transplant, so some T cells may come from the graft donor. The chain couples TRBV10-3 to TRBJ1-1; D unclear. The source was ileum tissue, collected approximately 56 weeks after transplant. The CDR3 is CAISRKGLNTEAFF. In nucleotides, the CDR3 is TGTGCCATCAGTAGGAAAGGTCTTAACACTGAAGCTTTCTTT.